This entry lists 26 T cell receptor beta chains sequenced from one sample in a study of blood T cell repertoires in COVID-19. Repertoires were generated with immunoSEQ multiplex PCR, while TCRdb's copy carries only in-frame clones and drops some. This sample carries 190,000 or so clones, around 86% of them seen once, and the ten largest clones take 2.5% to 3.5%. Specimen: peripheral blood. These TCRs come from a man aged 35 to 55 with active or convalescent COVID-19.

This rearrangement joins TRBV24-1 to TRBJ2-5; D is perhaps TRBD1 (6 bases). Germline V gives CDR1 KGHDR, CDR2 SFDVKD. The CDR3 runs 15 residues. The ends were cut back, 3 bases at V and 4 bases at J, with 14 bases in the middle. CDR3 nucleotide sequence: TGTGCCACCAGTGATACCTTACAGGGAACAGAGACCCAGTACTTC. Its protein is CATSDTLQGTETQYF.

The V call is TRBV19, the J call TRBJ2-7; 10 bases line up with TRBD2. The V segment lost 0 bases and the J segment 6 bases; nucleotides outside the gene matches: 8. This CDR3 region has 16 residues. From germline, CDR1 is LNHDA and CDR2 SQIVND (reference sequence). The CDR3 nucleotides read TGTGCCAGTAGTATAGATCTGGCTAGCGGGGGCCTCGAGCAGTACTTC. It codes for CASSIDLASGGLEQYF.

The chain uses TRBV10-3 and TRBJ2-7; unclear D gene. Germline V gene data show CDR1 as ENHRY and CDR2 as SYGVKD. V was pared by 6 bases and J by 1 base, with 4 bases between. The CDR3 spans 11 residues. The CDR3 DNA sequence: TGTGCCATCAGCCCGTCCTACGAGCAGTACTTC. Translation gives CAISPSYEQYF.

This clone occurred a few times. The genes are TRBV3-1 (or the pseudogene TRBV3-2) and TRBJ2-1, with 12 bases identical to TRBD1. The germline gives CDR1 LGHDT, CDR2 YNNKEL (reference sequence). V shed 8 bases and J 5 bases; nucleotides not matched to a gene: 4. The CDR3 loop spans 14 amino acids. The CDR3 coding sequence is TGTGCCAGCTTGGGACAGGGGGCGGACAATGAGCAGTTCTTC. Translated: CASLGQGADNEQFF.

This chain links TRBV5-5 with TRBJ1-1, with D maybe TRBD1 (6 bases). Trimming pared 0 bases from V and 3 bases from J, leaving 9 bases between. The CDR3 spans 14 residues. The V gene's germline CDR1 is SGHKS and CDR2 YYEKEE (reference sequence). The CDR3 region has the DNA TGTGCCAGCAGCTTGGCCCCAGGGGACACTGAAGCTTTCTTT. Translation gives CASSLAPGDTEAFF.

The genes are TRBV29-1 and TRBJ2-1; the match to TRBD2 covers 9 bases. Germline lookup yields CDR1 SQVTM and CDR2 ANQGSEA. With 1 base clipped from V and 4 bases from J, the junction kept 14 bases outside the gene matches. CDR3 size: 18 residues. Here the CDR3 reads CSVEGPLIAGARYNEQFF. The CDR3 coding sequence is TGCAGCGTTGAAGGTCCACTGATAGCGGGGGCCCGATACAATGAGCAGTTCTTC.

The chain carries TRBV7-9 and TRBJ2-2, with TRBD2 matching over 12 bases. Germline V CDR1 and CDR2: SEHNR, FQNEAQ (reference sequence). V dropped 5 bases and J dropped 3; count of bases not matched to a gene: 7. This CDR3 has 17 amino acids. CDR3 protein: CASSMGTSGGYTGELFF. CDR3 bases: TGTGCCAGCAGCATGGGTACTAGCGGGGGGTACACCGGGGAGCTGTTTTTT.

This clone has a handful of counts. CDR3 bases: TGTGCCAGCAGACATACAGGGGGCGCTTCTGAAGCTTTCTTT. This translates into CASRHTGGASEAFF. The J gene is TRBJ1-1, the V gene TRBV7-3; 9 bases are a match to TRBD1. V gave up 6 bases and J gave up 6 bases; unmatched junction bases: 8. CDR1 and CDR2 from the germline V gene are SGHTA and FQGTGA. The CDR3 contains 14 residues.

V and J are TRBV27 and TRBJ1-2; 9 bases align to TRBD1. The ends lost 3 bases at V and 8 bases at J; junction bases unmatched: 7. Per the germline V gene, CDR1 is MNHEY and CDR2 is SMNVEV (reference sequence). The CDR3 runs to 14 residues. CDR3 coding DNA: TGTGCCAGCAGTTTTGGGGGACAGGGCGGCGGCTACACCTTC. This gives the protein CASSFGGQGGGYTF.

The genes are TRBV27 and TRBJ2-7, with 7 bases that match TRBD1. The junction had 4 bases not matched to a gene; V was cut back by 3 bases and J by 2 bases. The CDR3 has 14 residues. Germline V gene sequence: CDR1 MNHEY, CDR2 SMNVEV (reference sequence). CDR3 in amino acids: CASSFATGTYEQYF. DNA of the CDR3: TGTGCCAGCAGTTTCGCGACAGGGACCTACGAGCAGTACTTC.

The chain has TRBV5-1 and TRBJ2-5; D is perhaps TRBD2 (6 bases). Trimming removed 4 bases at V and 1 base at J, with 11 bases between. The length of the CDR3 is 14 residues. Germline loops: CDR1 SGHRS, CDR2 YFSETQ. This CDR3 is CASSQVGGQETQYF. The DNA for the CDR3 is TGCGCCAGCAGCCAGGTGGGGGGCCAAGAGACCCAGTACTTC.

The rearrangement links TRBV18 to TRBJ2-4; 11 bases agree with TRBD1. V gave up 1 base and J gave up 6 bases; unmatched junction bases: 5. CDR3 size: 16 residues. Germline CDR1 is KGHSH and CDR2 is LQKENI. CDR3 in amino acids: CASSPLDRGRGNIQYF. As DNA, the CDR3 is TGTGCCAGCTCACCACTGGACAGGGGGCGAGGAAACATTCAGTACTTC.

The chain links TRBV4-3 to TRBJ2-1; 9 nucleotides line up with TRBD1. Germline assignment: CDR1 LGHNA and CDR2 YSLEER. The CDR3 totals 15 residues. With V trimmed by 4 bases and J by 4 bases, 5 bases remained unmatched. For the CDR3, the DNA is TGCGCCAGCAGCCCCCGGGACAGGGCATACAATGAGCAGTTCTTC. It translates to CASSPRDRAYNEQFF.

This rearrangement joins TRBV15 to TRBJ1-1, with 8 nucleotides matching TRBD1. The trim removed 2 bases at V and 5 bases at J, leaving 10 bases unmatched. Germline CDR1 and CDR2: LNHNV and YYDKDF (reference sequence). CDR3 size: 16 residues. The CDR3 coding sequence is TGTGCCACCAGCAGAAAACCCCAGGGGGCAGAGACTGAAGCTTTCTTT. This sequence encodes CATSRKPQGAETEAFF. The full variable domain, with the rest looked up from reference TRBV15 and TRBJ1-1, is DAMVIQNPRYQVTQFGKPVTLSCSQTLNHNVMYWYQQKSSQAPKLLFHYYDKDFNNEADTPDNFQSRRPNTSFCFLDIRSPGLGDTAMYLCATSRKPQGAETEAFFGQGTRLTVV.

This clone appeared a few times. The genes are TRBV5-6 and TRBJ2-1, with 12 bases aligning to TRBD2. Unmatched junction bases numbered 3, after V lost 0 bases and J lost 5 bases. Germline-derived CDR1 and CDR2 are SGHDT and YYEEEE. The CDR3 extends over 16 amino acids. Here the CDR3 DNA reads TGTGCCAGCAGCTTGGGGACTAGCGGGGCACACAATGAGCAGTTCTTC. This encodes CASSLGTSGAHNEQFF. The full variable domain, its missing parts supplied by reference TRBV5-6 and TRBJ2-1, is DAGVTQSPTHLIKTRGQQVTLRCSPKSGHDTVSWYQQALGQGPQFIFQYYEEEERQRGNFPDRFSGHQFPNYSSELNVNALLLGDSALYLCASSLGTSGAHNEQFFGPGTRLTVL.

The rearrangement links TRBV28 to TRBJ2-1; TRBD2 aligns across 8 bases. This CDR3 is 14 amino acids long. The V and J ends lost 5 bases and 5 bases, in that order; junction bases with no gene match: 5. Looked up from germline, CDR1 is MDHEN and CDR2 is SYDVKM. The DNA of the CDR3 is TGTGCCAGCAGTCCCGGGGGGGAAAACAATGAGCAGTTCTTC. Translation gives CASSPGGENNEQFF.

This clone has only one observation. The J gene is TRBJ1-2, the V gene TRBV29-1; 8 bases match TRBD1. This CDR3 is 14 amino acids long. Germline trimming cut 2 bases from V and 6 bases from J; bases unmatched to any gene: 8. CDR1 and CDR2 (germline): SQVTM, ANQGSEA. The CDR3 DNA sequence: TGCAGCGTTGAAACGGCCAGGGGGCCCAATGGCTACACCTTC. Protein sequence: CSVETARGPNGYTF.

The rearrangement joins TRBV10-1 to TRBJ2-7, with TRBD2 matching 7 bases. This CDR3 is 14 amino acids long. V shed 2 bases and J 4 bases; nucleotides not matched to a gene: 5. Germline V gene lookup returns CDR1 WNHNN and CDR2 SYGVQD (reference sequence). The CDR3 region has the DNA TGCGCCAGCAGTGAGCGGCTAGCGGTGTACGAGCAGTACTTC. This encodes CASSERLAVYEQYF.

This clone was detected only a few times. This chain uses TRBV6-4 with TRBJ1-6; 9 nucleotides align to TRBD1. From germline, CDR1 is MRHNA and CDR2 SNTAGT. The CDR3 totals 17 residues. Losses at the gene ends were 6 bases for V and 11 bases for J; bases not matched to a gene: 17. In nucleotides, the CDR3 is TGTGCCAGCAGCCCAGGCGTCCCGGGACAGGGAATGACACCCCTCCACTTT. Its translation is CASSPGVPGQGMTPLHF.

The chain joins TRBV4-3 to TRBJ1-6, with a possible D match to TRBD1 (6 bases). The CDR3 runs to 16 residues. Germline CDR1 LGHNA, CDR2 YSLEER. The ends were cut back, 3 bases at V and 0 bases at J, with 9 bases in the middle. The CDR3 is CASSQRTDSYNSPLHF. The CDR3 coding sequence is TGCGCCAGCAGCCAGAGGACAGACTCCTATAATTCACCCCTCCACTTT.

The gene calls are TRBV7-8 and TRBJ1-1; D not resolved. The V end was cut by 5 bases, the J end by 1 base, with 8 bases between. The V gene's germline CDR1 is SGHVS and CDR2 FQNEAQ. The CDR3 has 13 amino acids. CDR3 sequence (DNA): TGTGCCAGCAGCCCCCGGTGGAACACTGAAGCTTTCTTT. It encodes CASSPRWNTEAFF. Drawing the rest from reference TRBV7-8 and TRBJ1-1, the complete variable domain is GAGVSQSPRYKVAKRGQDVALRCDPISGHVSLFWYQQALGQGPEFLTYFQNEAQLDKSGLPSDRFFAERPEGSVSTLKIQRTQQEDSAVYLCASSPRWNTEAFFGQGTRLTVV.

The chain couples TRBV5-1 to TRBJ1-4; D is uncertain. The germline V gene has CDR1 SGHRS and CDR2 YFSETQ. The ends were cut back, 4 bases at V and 8 bases at J, with 15 bases in the middle. CDR3 length: 14 residues. The CDR3 region has the DNA TGCGCCAGCAGCGGAGAGGGCCCCGAGGAAAAACTGTTTTTT. Encoded protein: CASSGEGPEEKLFF.

The chain's CDR3 is CAGGASGGINEQYF. The DNA of the CDR3 is TGTGCCGGGGGGGCGAGCGGGGGGATCAACGAGCAGTACTTC. The rearrangement uses TRBV2 and TRBJ2-7, with 9 bases fitting TRBD2. Germline trimming cut 11 bases from V and 5 bases from J; bases unmatched to any gene: 13. Germline V lookup: CDR1 SNHLY, CDR2 FYNNEI. CDR3 length: 14 amino acids.

The rearrangement uses TRBV6-5 and TRBJ2-2; 12 bases agree with TRBD2. V lost 5 bases to trimming and J lost 7 bases; unmatched junction nucleotides: 5. The CDR3 sequence is 15 residues long. Germline assignment: CDR1 MNHEY and CDR2 SVGAGI. The CDR3: CASSLAGGQHGELFF. The CDR3 DNA sequence: TGTGCCAGCAGTCTAGCGGGGGGGCAGCACGGGGAGCTGTTTTTT.

V usage is TRBV5-6 and J usage is TRBJ2-5, with D maybe TRBD1 (5 bases). Looked up from germline, CDR1 is SGHDT and CDR2 is YYEEEE. The V end lost 0 bases, the J end lost 2 bases, and 23 bases lay between the germline ends. This CDR3 is 19 amino acids long. CDR3 DNA: TGTGCCAGCAGCTTGGCAGCCGGATGGGGCCGAGTAGGGCAAGAGACCCAGTACTTC. This translates into CASSLAAGWGRVGQETQYF.

This clone was observed at least ten times. The chain couples TRBV4-2 to TRBJ1-2; D not certain. Germline V gives CDR1 LGHNA, CDR2 YNFKEQ. V lost 1 base and J 0 bases, leaving 9 bases between the germline ends. The CDR3 spans 15 residues. The CDR3 loop reads CASSQGAGTNYGYTF. The CDR3 DNA is TGTGCCAGCAGCCAAGGGGCAGGTACTAACTATGGCTACACCTTC.